This entry lists 7 T cell receptor beta chains sequenced from one sample in a study of T cells in Graves' hyperthyroidism and ophthalmopathy. From RNA transcripts, TCR beta CDR3 regions were amplified. First-round RT-PCR of the TCR CDR3 relied on the HTBI primer set. TCRdb fed the multiplex PCR reads into MiXCR, producing one record per CDR3 protein. This table holds about 200,000 distinct CDR3 sequences, roughly 17% found once. The sequenced sample was blood. These TCRs come from a woman aged 45 to 65 with Graves' hyperthyroidism.

This clonotype was detected many times. The chain is built from TRBV19 and TRBJ1-2, with TRBD1 identical over 7 bases. V shed 3 bases, J shed 5 bases, and the junction held 3 bases outside the gene matches. This CDR3 contains 13 residues. CDR1 is LNHDA and CDR2 is SQIVND in the germline V gene (reference sequence). The CDR3 coding sequence is TGTGCCAGTAGTATCGACAGGGCTTATGGCTACACCTTC. Its protein product is CASSIDRAYGYTF.

V usage is TRBV7-9 and J usage is TRBJ1-1; D is unclear. The V gene's germline CDR1 is SEHNR and CDR2 FQNEAQ (reference sequence). The CDR3 totals 13 residues. V was shortened by 1 base and J by 5 bases, with 8 bases between the two germline ends. CDR3 sequence (DNA): TGTGCCAGCAGCTTAGAGGTGAGGACTGAAGCTTTCTTT. Encoded protein: CASSLEVRTEAFF.

This clonotype was seen a single time. This chain joins TRBV10-3 and TRBJ2-5; D perhaps matches TRBD1 (5 bases). The V end was cut by 7 bases, the J end by 1 base, with 13 bases between. CDR1 ENHRY and CDR2 SYGVKD come from the germline V gene. This CDR3 has 14 residues. The CDR3 spells CAIKREGVQETQYF. CDR3 sequence (DNA): TGTGCCATCAAGCGTGAAGGGGTCCAAGAGACCCAGTACTTC.

This clonotype was detected only once. This chain joins TRBV6-1 and TRBJ1-1, with D possibly TRBD1 on 5 matching bases. Germline V gene lookup returns CDR1 MNHNS and CDR2 SASEGT. Trimming shortened V by 7 bases and J by 5 bases, and 14 bases separated the two germline ends. CDR3 length: 13 residues. In nucleotides, the CDR3 is TGTGCCAGCACAAACCACGGGGGTACTGAAGCTTTCTTT. Its translation is CASTNHGGTEAFF.

This clonotype was counted at least ten times. The chain employs TRBV7-3 and TRBJ2-7; TRBD2 matches 7 bases. Germline V gene lookup returns CDR1 SGHTA and CDR2 FQGTGA. The CDR3 runs to 14 residues. The V segment lost 3 bases and the J segment 5 bases; nucleotides outside the gene matches: 7. CDR3 residues: CASSLGGSGDEQYF. CDR3 coding DNA: TGTGCCAGCAGCTTGGGAGGGAGTGGCGACGAGCAGTACTTC.

The chain joins TRBV6-1 to TRBJ1-6; D is possibly TRBD1 (5 bases). Trimming shortened V by 6 bases and J by 0 bases, and 18 bases separated the two germline ends. The CDR3 contains 18 residues. The germline gives CDR1 MNHNS, CDR2 SASEGT. The CDR3 nucleotides read TGTGCCAGCAGGATGCCGGGACTGAGGAGCTCCTATAATTCACCCCTCCACTTT. It is translated as CASRMPGLRSSYNSPLHF.

This clonotype appeared many times. The V and J genes are TRBV6-1 and TRBJ1-2, with TRBD1 as a possible D gene (5 bases). This CDR3 has 15 amino acids. Germline V gives CDR1 MNHNS, CDR2 SASEGT. Trimming took off 4 bases at V and 3 bases at J, with 15 bases between the two ends. CDR3 sequence (DNA): TGTGCCAGCAGTGCCTCCCTCGGCAGGGACTATGGCTACACCTTC. Protein: CASSASLGRDYGYTF.